This T cell receptor beta chain was recovered during a study of tumor-infiltrating lymphocytes in localized non-small cell lung cancer. Notes on the study in general: Different pieces of the same tissue were used for each assay. No T-cell fraction difference was seen between IM1 and IM2 tumors.

About this clone itself: Its target is unknown.

Germline V gene data show CDR1 as SGHKS and CDR2 as YYEKEE (reference sequence). V was trimmed by 4 bases and J by 1 base, leaving 6 bases between them. This CDR3 has 14 amino acids. Sequencing was performed with immunoSEQ multiplex PCR; in TCRdb, only in-frame clones are kept and a portion is missing. Here the sample spans under 25,000 clones, roughly three fifths being singletons. The receptor comes from a human donor with non-small cell lung cancer. The V and J genes are TRBV5-5 and TRBJ2-6; a weak D match, TRBD2 (5 bases). The sample taken for sequencing was lung tumor tissue. CDR3 nucleotides: TGTGCCAGCAGCCGGGGTTCTGGGGCCAACGTCCTGACTTTC. Residues: CASSRGSGANVLTF. The variable domain in full, with the rest retrieved from reference TRBV5-5 and TRBJ2-6, is DAGVTQSPTHLIKTRGQQVTLRCSPISGHKSVSWYQQVLGQGPQFIFQYYEKEERGRGNFPDRFSARQFPNYSSELNVNALLLGDSALYLCASSRGSGANVLTFGAGSRLTVL.